The 14 T cell receptor beta chains below all came from one sample that was sequenced in a study of cytotoxic CD8 clonotypes in ibrutinib-treated CLL. Produced via immunoSEQ multiplex PCR; TCRdb's table is partial and in-frame only. This table holds some 200,000 clones, approximately 79% found once. Sequenced material: PBMCs, taken after 12 months of ibrutinib treatment. The receptor source for this set is a human donor with chronic lymphocytic leukemia.

In its sample, this clone ranks as medium-sized. The chain couples TRBV30 to TRBJ1-6; D is perhaps TRBD1 (6 bases). CDR3 length equals 13 residues. In germline, CDR1 is GTSNPN, CDR2 SVGIG (reference sequence). Deletions cut 7 bases from V and 7 bases from J, with 14 bases between. The CDR3 spells CASAGDRNSPLHF. The CDR3 DNA sequence: TGTGCCTCGGCAGGGGATCGCAATTCACCCCTCCACTTT. Full variable domain (remainder filled in from reference TRBV30 and TRBJ1-6): SQTIHQWPATLVQPVGSPLSLECTVEGTSNPNLYWYRQAAGRGLQLLFYSVGIGQISSEVPQNLSASRPQDRQFILSSKKLLLSDSGFYLCASAGDRNSPLHFGNGTRLTVT.

In this sample, this clone turned up a few times. The chain carries TRBV9 and TRBJ1-1; 7 bases are shared with TRBD1. The CDR3 is made up of 14 amino acids. CDR1 is SGDLS and CDR2 is YYNGEE in the germline V gene. The J segment lost 1 base and the V segment lost 3 bases, leaving 3 bases of the junction unmatched. CDR3 in DNA: TGTGCCAGCAGCGCGGGACAGCAGAACACTGAAGCTTTCTTT. This translates into CASSAGQQNTEAFF.

The chain uses TRBV10-1 and TRBJ2-3; TRBD2 agrees at 10 bases. From germline, CDR1 is WNHNN and CDR2 SYGVQD (reference sequence). CDR3 length: 15 amino acids. V gave up 2 bases and J gave up 4 bases; unmatched junction bases: 3. The CDR3 region has the DNA TGCGCCAGCAGTGAGGAACTAGCGGGACCAGATACGCAGTATTTT. Residues: CASSEELAGPDTQYF.

This clone showed up just a few times. The chain couples TRBV28 to TRBJ2-7; perhaps TRBD2 as D (6 bases). Germline CDR1 and CDR2: MDHEN and SYDVKM. The CDR3 runs to 16 residues. V lost 6 bases and J lost 2, with 20 bases in between. CDR3 region: CASSQWRSSGTYEQYF. The CDR3 nucleotides are TGTGCCAGCAGCCAATGGCGGAGTAGCGGCACCTACGAGCAGTACTTC.

V is TRBV5-4 and J is TRBJ1-2; TRBD1 might be the D (5 bases). The CDR3 extends over 13 amino acids. Per the germline V gene, CDR1 is SGHNT and CDR2 is YYREEE (reference sequence). V was trimmed by 6 bases and J by 4 bases, leaving 13 bases between them. This CDR3 is CASTPQGAYGYTF. For the CDR3, the DNA is TGTGCCAGCACGCCCCAGGGTGCCTATGGCTACACCTTC.

This chain uses TRBV18 with TRBJ1-4; no firm D call. V was cut by 3 bases and J by 5 bases, with 16 bases left in between. CDR1 is KGHSH, CDR2 LQKENI, per germline. This CDR3 has 16 residues. The chain's CDR3 is CASSPPVMAQNEKLFF. CDR3 bases: TGTGCCAGCTCACCCCCCGTGATGGCTCAAAATGAAAAACTGTTTTTT.

This clone was picked up a small number of times. The V and J genes are TRBV10-3 and TRBJ2-3; D possibly corresponds to TRBD2 (5 bases). Germline V gene data show CDR1 as ENHRY and CDR2 as SYGVKD. V was cut by 3 bases and J by 1 base, with 8 bases left in between. This CDR3 is 14 amino acids long. The CDR3 loop is CAISDARGTDTQYF. The CDR3 coding sequence is TGTGCCATCAGTGATGCGCGGGGCACAGATACGCAGTATTTT.

The J gene is TRBJ2-1, the V gene TRBV28; D unresolved. CDR1 is MDHEN, CDR2 SYDVKM, per germline. The ends were cut back, 6 bases at V and 3 bases at J, with 6 bases in the middle. The CDR3 is 12 residues long. CDR3: CASRGGYNEQFF. In nucleotides, the CDR3 is TGTGCCAGCAGGGGTGGCTACAATGAGCAGTTCTTC.

The chain combines TRBV6-5 with TRBJ1-5; no firm D call. V lost 8 bases and J lost 0, with 14 bases in between. Germline V CDR1 and CDR2: MNHEY, SVGAGI. CDR3 length equals 15 residues. As DNA, the CDR3 is TGTGCCAGCGCCACAGACGGATATAGCAATCAGCCCCAGCATTTT. Translation gives CASATDGYSNQPQHF.

The chain recombines TRBV6-5 with TRBJ1-2; a weak D match, TRBD1 (5 bases). Germline V gene data show CDR1 as MNHEY and CDR2 as SVGAGI. The CDR3 contains 12 residues. V dropped 3 bases and J dropped 8 bases, with 10 bases sitting between them. DNA for the CDR3: TGTGCCAGCAGTTATTGGGGGGGAGGCTACACCTTC. Translated, it gives CASSYWGGGYTF.

This clone was seen more than once but under ten times. The chain recombines TRBV7-9 with TRBJ1-4; D is uncertain. The germline V and J ends were trimmed by 7 bases and 0 bases, with 12 bases remaining between them. The CDR3 is 15 amino acids. Germline assignment: CDR1 SEHNR and CDR2 FQNEAQ (reference sequence). CDR3: CASTPVGTTNEKLFF. The CDR3 nucleotides are TGTGCCAGCACCCCCGTCGGAACAACTAATGAAAAACTGTTTTTT.

The V gene is TRBV7-6, the J gene TRBJ2-7, with unresolved D. This CDR3 comprises 12 residues. Germline lookup yields CDR1 SGHVS and CDR2 FNYEAQ. V lost 3 bases to trimming and J lost 5 bases, with 8 bases between them. The CDR3 region has the DNA TGTGCCAGCAGCTTTCTAGGTCACGAGCAGTACTTC. Protein sequence: CASSFLGHEQYF.

There are a few counts of this clone. This chain links TRBV2 with TRBJ1-1, with D maybe TRBD1 (5 bases). Germline CDR1 is SNHLY and CDR2 is FYNNEI. The CDR3 spans 13 residues. With 8 bases removed from V and 0 bases from J, the gap between germline ends came to 10 bases. This chain's CDR3 is CASQGPVNTEAFF. CDR3 DNA: TGTGCCAGCCAGGGCCCCGTGAACACTGAAGCTTTCTTT.

The rearrangement uses TRBV10-1 and TRBJ2-1; possibly TRBD1 for D (6 bases). CDR3 length equals 14 residues. V lost 2 bases and J 12 bases, leaving 17 bases between the germline ends. Germline V lookup: CDR1 WNHNN, CDR2 SYGVQD (reference sequence). The CDR3 protein is CASSEANLRGGQFF. CDR3 sequence (DNA): TGCGCCAGCAGTGAGGCGAATCTCCGAGGGGGGCAGTTCTTC.